This T cell receptor beta chain derives from a study of T cell responses to AZD1222 COVID-19 vaccine. Turning to this clone: Antigen: not known.

Broader study findings: A mostly white British donor set with more females was recruited, and clonal diversity was possibly underestimated. The peak T cell response came first, and repertoires were sampled only after it.

Clones were sequenced by immunoSEQ multiplex PCR, and TCRdb holds only the in-frame ones, with some missing. The sample carries just under 75,000 clones, about three quarters recorded once. Germline CDR1 is LGHNA and CDR2 is YSLEER. Trimming shortened V by 1 base and J by 3 bases, and 16 bases separated the two germline ends. The CDR3 is 16 residues long. The clonotype originates from an adult who received the AZD1222 COVID-19 vaccine. The source was peripheral blood, collected 28 days after the second AZD1222 dose. V usage is TRBV4-3 and J usage is TRBJ2-7; D remains unclear. The CDR3 nucleotides read TGCGCCAGCAGCCAAGTATATCGCCCGGATATCTACGAGCAGTACTTC. This translates into CASSQVYRPDIYEQYF.